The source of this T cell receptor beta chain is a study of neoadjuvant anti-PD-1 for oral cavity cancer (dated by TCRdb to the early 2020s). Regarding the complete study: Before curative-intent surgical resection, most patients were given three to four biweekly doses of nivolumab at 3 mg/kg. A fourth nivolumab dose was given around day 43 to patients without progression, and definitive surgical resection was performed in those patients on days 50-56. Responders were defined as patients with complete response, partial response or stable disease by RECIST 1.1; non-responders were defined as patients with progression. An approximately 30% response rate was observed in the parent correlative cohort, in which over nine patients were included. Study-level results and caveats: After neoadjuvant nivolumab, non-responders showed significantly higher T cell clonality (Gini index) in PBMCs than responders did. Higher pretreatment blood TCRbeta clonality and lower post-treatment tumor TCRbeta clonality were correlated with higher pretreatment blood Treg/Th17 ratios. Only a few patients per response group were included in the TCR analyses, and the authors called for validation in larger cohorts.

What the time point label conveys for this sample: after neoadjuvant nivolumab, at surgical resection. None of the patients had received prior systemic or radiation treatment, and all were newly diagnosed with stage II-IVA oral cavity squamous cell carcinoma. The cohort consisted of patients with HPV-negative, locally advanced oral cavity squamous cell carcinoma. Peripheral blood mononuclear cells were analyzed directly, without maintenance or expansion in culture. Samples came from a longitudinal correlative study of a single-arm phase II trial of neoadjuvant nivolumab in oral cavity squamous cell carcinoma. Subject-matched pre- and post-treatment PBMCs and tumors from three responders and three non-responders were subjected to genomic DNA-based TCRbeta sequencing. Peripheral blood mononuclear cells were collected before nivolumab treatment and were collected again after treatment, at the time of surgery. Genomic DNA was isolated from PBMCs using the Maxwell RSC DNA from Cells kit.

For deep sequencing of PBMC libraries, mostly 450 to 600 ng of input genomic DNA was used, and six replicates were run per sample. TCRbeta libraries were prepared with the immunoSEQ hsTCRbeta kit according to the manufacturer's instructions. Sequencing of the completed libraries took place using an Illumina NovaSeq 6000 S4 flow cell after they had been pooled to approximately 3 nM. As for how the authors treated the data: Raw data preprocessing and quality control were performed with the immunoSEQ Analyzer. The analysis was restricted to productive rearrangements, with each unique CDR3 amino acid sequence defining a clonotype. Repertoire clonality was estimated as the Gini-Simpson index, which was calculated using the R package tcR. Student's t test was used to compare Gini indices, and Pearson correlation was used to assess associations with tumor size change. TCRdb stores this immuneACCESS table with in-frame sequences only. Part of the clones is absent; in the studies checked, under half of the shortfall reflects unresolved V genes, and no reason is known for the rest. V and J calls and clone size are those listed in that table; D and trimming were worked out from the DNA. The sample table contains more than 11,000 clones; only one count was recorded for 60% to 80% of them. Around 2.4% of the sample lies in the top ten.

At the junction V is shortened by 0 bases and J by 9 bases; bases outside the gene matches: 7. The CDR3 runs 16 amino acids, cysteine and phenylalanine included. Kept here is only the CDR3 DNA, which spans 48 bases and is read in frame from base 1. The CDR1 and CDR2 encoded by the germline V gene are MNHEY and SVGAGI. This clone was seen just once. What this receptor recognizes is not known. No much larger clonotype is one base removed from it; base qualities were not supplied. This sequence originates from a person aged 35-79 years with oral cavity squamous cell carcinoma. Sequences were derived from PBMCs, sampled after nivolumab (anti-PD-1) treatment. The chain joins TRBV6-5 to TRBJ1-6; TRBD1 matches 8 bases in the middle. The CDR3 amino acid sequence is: CASSYSRGPLASPLHF. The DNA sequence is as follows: TGTGCCAGCAGTTACTCCAGGGGGCCACTCGCTTCACCCCTCCACTTT.